This T cell receptor (beta chain) originates from a study of blood T cell repertoires in COVID-19. This clone was observed a handful of times. Trimming removed 7 bases from V and 1 base from J, with 12 bases in between. Germline V gene data show CDR1 as SGHTS and CDR2 as YDEGEE. The CDR3 runs to 14 residues. Source study methods: Amplification from reference gene primers served as the basis for estimated nucleated cell counts. Repertoires were generated with immunoSEQ multiplex PCR, while TCRdb's copy carries only in-frame clones and drops some. D and trimming were read from the DNA, whereas the V and J calls and clone size are those reported in that table. The sample yields approximately 260,000 clones, 80% to 90% seen once.

Sequencing was performed on peripheral blood. The clonotype originates from a woman aged 70 to 79 with acute or convalescent COVID-19. V usage is TRBV5-8 and J usage is TRBJ2-1, with TRBD2 as a possible D gene (7 bases). The CDR3 nucleotides are TGTGCCAGCCGAGGGGGGGGTTCCTACAATGAGCAGTTCTTC. This encodes CASRGGGSYNEQFF.